Listed below are T cell receptor beta chains from one sample, sequenced in a study of blood T cells in healthy people across ages. Using its own MiXCR run on the 5' RACE reads, TCRdb lists one record per CDR3 protein. The repertoire holds about 500,000 distinct CDR3 sequences, with under 30% as singletons. The same data also contributed to another study, on T cells of mothers and their children.

The source material was blood. These TCRs come from a boy aged 5-17 years in good health. CDR3s include the opening cysteine and the closing phenylalanine or tryptophan. The D gene is left open where the match is weak.

v_call	d_call	j_call	cdr3_aa
TRBV28	TRBD1	NA	CASSLIQGYEQYF
TRBV3-1	NA	TRBJ2-5	CASTHRAASVRETQYF
TRBV7-2	NA	TRBJ2-7	CASSFQRGSHEQYF
TRBV2	NA	NA	CASLRQNEQFF
TRBV20-1	NA	TRBJ1-5	CSAMVRDYSNQPQHF
TRBV10-3	NA	TRBJ1-6	CAINAGYNSPLHF
TRBV7-2	TRBD2	NA	CASSLAFRAGGSYEQYF
TRBV20-1	NA	TRBJ2-5	CSASRSPATQYF
TRBV30	TRBD1	TRBJ2-2	CARRTGPGELFF
TRBV7-6	TRBD2	TRBJ2-1	CASSLASWTSSYNEQFF
TRBV7-6	TRBD1	NA	CASSSFRDRAGEQYF
TRBV3-1	NA	TRBJ1-4	CASSQFGTETSEKLFF
TRBV20-1	TRBD2	TRBJ2-5	CSAREPPVAGRETQYF
TRBV9	TRBD2	TRBJ2-2	CASSVGGSGISGELFF
TRBV4-3	TRBD2	NA	CASSQFGTSGPHEQFF
TRBV20-1	NA	TRBJ2-3	CSARDPESGGLSTDTQYF
TRBV7-8	NA	TRBJ2-1	CASSLDTFEQFF
TRBV20-1	NA	TRBJ2-5	CSAYELGKIQETQYF
TRBV28	TRBD2	TRBJ2-1	CASSFWEGSYNEQFF
TRBV6-5	NA	NA	CASSHRAGVGYEQYF
TRBV3-1	NA	TRBJ2-5	CASSQERLGLPIETQYF
TRBV7-2	NA	TRBJ2-3	CASSLGFGRGADTQYF
TRBV3-1	NA	TRBJ2-5	CASSQGGGTYEQCF
TRBV4-1	NA	TRBJ2-7	CASSREGRSSYEQYF
TRBV28	NA	TRBJ2-4	CASSNYNLAKNIQYF